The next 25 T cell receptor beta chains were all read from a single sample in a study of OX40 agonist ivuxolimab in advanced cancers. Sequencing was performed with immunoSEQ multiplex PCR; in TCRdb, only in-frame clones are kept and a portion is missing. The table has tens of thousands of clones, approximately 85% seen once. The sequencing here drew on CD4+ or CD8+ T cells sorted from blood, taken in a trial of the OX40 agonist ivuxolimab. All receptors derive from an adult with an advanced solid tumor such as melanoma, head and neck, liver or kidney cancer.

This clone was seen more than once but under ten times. CDR3 protein: CASSVGDMTGELFF. In DNA form, the CDR3 reads TGTGCCAGCAGTGTGGGGGACATGACCGGGGAGCTGTTTTTT. V is TRBV2 and J is TRBJ2-2, with a weak D call TRBD1 (6 bases). The CDR3 spans 14 residues. V was trimmed by 4 bases and J by 5 bases, leaving 11 bases between them. The germline gives CDR1 SNHLY, CDR2 FYNNEI.

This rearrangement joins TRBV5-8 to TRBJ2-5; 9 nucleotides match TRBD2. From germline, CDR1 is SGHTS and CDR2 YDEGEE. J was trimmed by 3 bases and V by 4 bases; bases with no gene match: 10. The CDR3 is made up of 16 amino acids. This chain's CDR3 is CASSPGRIAGEETQYF. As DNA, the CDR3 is TGTGCCAGCAGCCCCGGCCGGATAGCGGGAGAAGAGACCCAGTACTTC.

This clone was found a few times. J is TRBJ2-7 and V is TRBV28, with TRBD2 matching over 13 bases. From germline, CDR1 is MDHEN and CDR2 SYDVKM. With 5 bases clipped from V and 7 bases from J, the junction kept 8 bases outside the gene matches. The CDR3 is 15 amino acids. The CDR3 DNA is TGTGCCAGCAGTCAACCCGGACTAGCGGGAGATGAGCAGTACTTC. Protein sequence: CASSQPGLAGDEQYF.

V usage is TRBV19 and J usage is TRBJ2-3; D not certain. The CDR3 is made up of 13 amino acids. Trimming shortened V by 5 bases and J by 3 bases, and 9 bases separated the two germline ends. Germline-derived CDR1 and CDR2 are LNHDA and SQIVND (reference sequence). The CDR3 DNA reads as TGTGCCAGTAGTGAGTTAGCTACAGATACGCAGTATTTT. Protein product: CASSELATDTQYF.

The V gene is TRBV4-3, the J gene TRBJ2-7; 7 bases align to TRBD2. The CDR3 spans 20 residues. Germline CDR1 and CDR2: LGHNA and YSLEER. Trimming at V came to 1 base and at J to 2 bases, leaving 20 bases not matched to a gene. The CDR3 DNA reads TGCGCCAGCAGCCAAGTGGCGCGTCGACTAGCACTCCGAAAAACCTACGAGCAGTACTTC. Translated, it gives CASSQVARRLALRKTYEQYF.

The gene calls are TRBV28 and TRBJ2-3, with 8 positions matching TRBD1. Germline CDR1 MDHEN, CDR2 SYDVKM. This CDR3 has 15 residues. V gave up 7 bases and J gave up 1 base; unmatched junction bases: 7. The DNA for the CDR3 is TGTGCCAGCACTCAACTGACAGGGGGCACAGATACGCAGTATTTT. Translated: CASTQLTGGTDTQYF.

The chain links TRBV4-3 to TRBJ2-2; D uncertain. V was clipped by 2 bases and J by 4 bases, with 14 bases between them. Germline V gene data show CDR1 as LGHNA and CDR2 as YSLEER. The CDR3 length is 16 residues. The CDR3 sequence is CASSQPPAASTGELFF. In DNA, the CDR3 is TGCGCCAGCAGCCAACCCCCAGCAGCGAGCACCGGGGAGCTGTTTTTT.

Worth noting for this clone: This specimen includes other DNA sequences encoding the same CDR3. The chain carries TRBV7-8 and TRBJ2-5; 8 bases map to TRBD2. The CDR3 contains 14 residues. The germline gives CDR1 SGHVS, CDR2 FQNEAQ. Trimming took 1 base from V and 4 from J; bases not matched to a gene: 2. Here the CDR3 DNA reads TGTGCCAGCAGCTTAGAGCTAGCGGGAGAGACCCAGTACTTC. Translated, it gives CASSLELAGETQYF.

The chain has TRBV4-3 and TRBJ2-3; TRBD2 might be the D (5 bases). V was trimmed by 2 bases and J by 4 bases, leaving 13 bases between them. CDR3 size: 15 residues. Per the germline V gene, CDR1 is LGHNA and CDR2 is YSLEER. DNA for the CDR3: TGCGCCAGCAGCCAATTCCAGGCGCGGGCAGATACGCAGTATTTT. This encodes CASSQFQARADTQYF.

In nucleotides, the CDR3 is TGTGCCATCAGTGAGGGGACAGGGGGCGGAGGGCAGCCCCAGCATTTT. Protein: CAISEGTGGGGQPQHF. The rearrangement links TRBV10-3 to TRBJ1-5; 12 nucleotides line up with TRBD1. V was clipped by 2 bases and J by 7 bases; unmatched bases: 6. The CDR3 has 16 amino acids. Germline V gene data show CDR1 as ENHRY and CDR2 as SYGVKD.

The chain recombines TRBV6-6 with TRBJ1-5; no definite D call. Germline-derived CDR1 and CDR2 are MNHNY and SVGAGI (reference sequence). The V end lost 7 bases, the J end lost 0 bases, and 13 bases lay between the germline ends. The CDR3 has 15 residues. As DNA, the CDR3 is TGTGCCAGCATGGCAGGCCGGTATAGCAATCAGCCCCAGCATTTT. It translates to CASMAGRYSNQPQHF.

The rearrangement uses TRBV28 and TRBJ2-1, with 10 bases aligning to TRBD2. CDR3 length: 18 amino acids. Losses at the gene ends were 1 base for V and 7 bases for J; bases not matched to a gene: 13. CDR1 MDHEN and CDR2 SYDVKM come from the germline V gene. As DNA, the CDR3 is TGTGCCAGCAGTTTATATTGGGCTAGCGGGAGTGTGGGGAATGAGCAGTTCTTC. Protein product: CASSLYWASGSVGNEQFF. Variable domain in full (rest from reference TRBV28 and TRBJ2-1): DVKVTQSSRYLVKRTGEKVFLECVQDMDHENMFWYRQDPGLGLRLIYFSYDVKMKEKGDIPEGYSVSREKKERFSLILESASTNQTSMYLCASSLYWASGSVGNEQFFGPGTRLTVL.

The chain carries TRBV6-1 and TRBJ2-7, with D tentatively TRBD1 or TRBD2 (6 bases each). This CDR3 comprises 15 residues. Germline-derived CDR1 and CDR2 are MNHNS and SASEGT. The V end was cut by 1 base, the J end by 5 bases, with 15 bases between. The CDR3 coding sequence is TGTGCCAGCAGTGAAGGGGGGGCTACCGGAAACGAGCAGTACTTC. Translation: CASSEGGATGNEQYF.

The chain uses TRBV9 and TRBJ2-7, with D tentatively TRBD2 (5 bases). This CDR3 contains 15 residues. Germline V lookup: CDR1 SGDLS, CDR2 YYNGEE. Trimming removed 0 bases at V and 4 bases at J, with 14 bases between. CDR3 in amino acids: CASSVATGSVYEQYF. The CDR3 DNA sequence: TGTGCCAGCAGCGTAGCAACGGGGTCCGTGTACGAGCAGTACTTC.

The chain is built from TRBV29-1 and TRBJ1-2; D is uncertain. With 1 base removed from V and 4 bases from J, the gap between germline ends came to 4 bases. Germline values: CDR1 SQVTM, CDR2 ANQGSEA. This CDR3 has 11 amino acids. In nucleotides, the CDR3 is TGCAGCGTTGAAGGGCGCTATGGCTACACCTTC. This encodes CSVEGRYGYTF. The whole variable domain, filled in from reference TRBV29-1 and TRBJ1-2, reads SAVISQKPSRDICQRGTSLTIQCQVDSQVTMMFWYRQQPGQSLTLIATANQGSEATYESGFVIDKFPISRPNLTFSTLTVSNMSPEDSSIYLCSVEGRYGYTFGSGTRLTVV.

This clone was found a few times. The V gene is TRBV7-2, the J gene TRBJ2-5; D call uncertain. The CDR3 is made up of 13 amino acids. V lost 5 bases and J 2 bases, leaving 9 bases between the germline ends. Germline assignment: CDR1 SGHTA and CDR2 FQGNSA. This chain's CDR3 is CASSLENQETQYF. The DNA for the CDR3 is TGTGCCAGCAGCCTGGAGAATCAAGAGACCCAGTACTTC.

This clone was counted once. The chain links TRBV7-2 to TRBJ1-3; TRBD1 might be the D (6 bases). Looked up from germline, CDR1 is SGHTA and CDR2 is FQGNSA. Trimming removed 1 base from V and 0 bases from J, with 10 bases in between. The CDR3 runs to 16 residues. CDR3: CASSLGQAGSGNTIYF. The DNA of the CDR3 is TGTGCCAGCAGCTTAGGACAGGCTGGCTCTGGAAACACCATATATTTT.

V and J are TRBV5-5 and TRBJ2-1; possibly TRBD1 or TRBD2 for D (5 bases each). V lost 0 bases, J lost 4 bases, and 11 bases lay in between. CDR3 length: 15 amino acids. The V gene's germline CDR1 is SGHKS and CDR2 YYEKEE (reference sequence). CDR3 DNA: TGTGCCAGCAGCTTGGGAGGGACCAAGTACAATGAGCAGTTCTTC. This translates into CASSLGGTKYNEQFF.

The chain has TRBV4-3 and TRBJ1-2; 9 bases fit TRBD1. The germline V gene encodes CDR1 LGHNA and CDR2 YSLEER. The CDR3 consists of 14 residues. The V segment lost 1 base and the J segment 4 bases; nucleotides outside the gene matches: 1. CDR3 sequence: CASSQGDRVYGYTF. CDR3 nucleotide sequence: TGCGCCAGCAGCCAAGGGGACAGGGTCTATGGCTACACCTTC.

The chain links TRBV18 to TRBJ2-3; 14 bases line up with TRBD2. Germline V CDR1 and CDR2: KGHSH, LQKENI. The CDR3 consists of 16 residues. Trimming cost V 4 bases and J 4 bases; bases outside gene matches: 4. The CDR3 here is CASSLGTSGSADTQYF. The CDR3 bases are TGTGCCAGCTCACTCGGGACTAGCGGGAGTGCAGATACGCAGTATTTT.

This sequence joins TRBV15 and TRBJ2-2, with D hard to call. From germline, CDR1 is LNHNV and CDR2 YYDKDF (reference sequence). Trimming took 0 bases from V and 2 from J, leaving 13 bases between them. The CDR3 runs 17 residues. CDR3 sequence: CATSRDRLYSNTGELFF. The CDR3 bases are TGTGCCACCAGCAGAGATCGACTCTACTCTAACACCGGGGAGCTGTTTTTT.

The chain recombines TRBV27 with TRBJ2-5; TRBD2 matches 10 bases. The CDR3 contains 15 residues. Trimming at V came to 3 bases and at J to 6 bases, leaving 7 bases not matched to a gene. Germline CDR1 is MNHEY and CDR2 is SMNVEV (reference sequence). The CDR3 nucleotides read TGTGCCAGCAGTTTCAGCGGGAGGGGCCCAAAGACCCAGTACTTC. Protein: CASSFSGRGPKTQYF.

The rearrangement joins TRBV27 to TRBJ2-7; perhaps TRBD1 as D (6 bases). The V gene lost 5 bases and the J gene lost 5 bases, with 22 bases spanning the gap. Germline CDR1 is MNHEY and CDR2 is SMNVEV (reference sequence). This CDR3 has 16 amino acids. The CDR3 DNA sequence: TGTGCCAGCAGTATTTCCAAGGGAACCGAGGGGGACGAGCAGTACTTC. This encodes CASSISKGTEGDEQYF.

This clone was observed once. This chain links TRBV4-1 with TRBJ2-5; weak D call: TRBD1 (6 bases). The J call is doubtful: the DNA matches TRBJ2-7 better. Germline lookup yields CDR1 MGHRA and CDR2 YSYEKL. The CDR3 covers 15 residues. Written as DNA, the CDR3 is TGCGCCAGCAGCCAAGATTGGGACACCTCCTACGAGCAGTACTTC. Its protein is CASSQDWDTSYEQYF.

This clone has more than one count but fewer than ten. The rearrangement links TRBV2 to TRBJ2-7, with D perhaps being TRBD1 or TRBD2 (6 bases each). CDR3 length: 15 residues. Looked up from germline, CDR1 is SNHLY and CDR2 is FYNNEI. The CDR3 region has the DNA TGTGCGGGGGGCAGGGGCCCCGCGGTCCCCTACGAGCAGTACTTC. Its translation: CAGGRGPAVPYEQYF.